This T cell receptor beta chain came from a study of siplizumab effects on memory and regulatory T cells (dated by TCRdb to the late 2010s). At the level of the whole study: The study examined how the anti-CD2 antibody siplizumab affects alloreactive T-cell subsets in allogeneic mixed lymphocyte reactions built from human PBMCs.

What the research found in general, with its limitations: Siplizumab significantly reduced the cumulative frequency of alloreactive sequences traceable to unstimulated CD4+ memory T cells. About 75-96% of proliferating CD4+ or CD8+ clones could not be given a naive or memory phenotype. Compared with memory T cells, unstimulated naive T cells appeared more diverse, and naive cells seemed to make a substantial contribution to the alloresponse. Sequences below about 10^-5 frequency were poorly captured, so only a minor fraction of alloreactive clones could be mapped to unstimulated subsets. Of the alloreactive CD4+ clones that could be mapped, the Treg-derived share averaged around 70% with siplizumab compared with 25% to 30% in control reactions. No functional confirmation was obtained for the suppressive function of proliferating Tregs from siplizumab cultures.

In addition, sequencing in three donor pairs included unstimulated CD8+ effector memory subsets alongside CD4+ naive, CD8+ naive, CD8+ TEMRA and CD4+ memory subsets. Sorted unstimulated T cells, along with proliferating T cells recovered from mixed lymphocyte reactions, underwent TCRbeta CDR3 sequencing. Fresh whole blood from around eleven HLA-typed healthy donors served as the source for isolating PBMCs. Receptors were amplified or captured by the immunoSEQ multiplex PCR assay. The deep sequencing platform assayed about 10^5 TCR templates per sample. Genomic DNA extracted from sorted T cells was used for TCRbeta CDR3 sequencing. Regarding the original processing steps: The R programming language was used for clonal analysis of TCRbeta CDR3 data. Unstimulated samples were compared with post-reaction CFSE-low samples to define alloreactive CD4+ and CD8+ clones. Regulatory or non-regulatory origin of alloreactive CD4+ clones was assigned by matching sequences to the sorted unstimulated Treg and non-Treg repertoires. Imported from immuneACCESS, the table was reduced by TCRdb to in-frame sequences with V and J called. These copies leave out some clones; in studies compared against another copy, an unresolved V gene accounts for under half, and the cause of the remainder is not known. V and J calls and clone size follow that table, whereas D and trimming were derived from the DNA. Present in this sample are fewer than 9,500 clones, over 60% of which were seen just once. The ten largest account for around 67% of the sample.

Details on this clone: Its antigen is unknown. One base away there is no much larger clone; base qualities are not given.

From its cysteine to its phenylalanine, the CDR3 spans 15 amino acids. Just CDR3 DNA is preserved here, 45 bases in frame from base 1. CDR1 and CDR2 are drawn from the germline V gene: SGHDT, YYEEEE. Compared with germline, V lacks 2 bases and J lacks 7 bases; bases without a gene match: 7. The sequencing input was effector memory CD8+ T cells sorted from blood. In light of the paper, this sample's cell subset or site label describes: unstimulated CD8+ effector memory T cells. The sequence links TRBV5-6 to TRBJ2-3, with 10 central nucleotides matching TRBD2. This sequence originates from a human donor in good health. The CDR3: CASSFRAGGPYTQYF. The DNA reads TGTGCCAGCAGCTTCCGAGCGGGGGGGCCGTATACGCAGTATTTT.